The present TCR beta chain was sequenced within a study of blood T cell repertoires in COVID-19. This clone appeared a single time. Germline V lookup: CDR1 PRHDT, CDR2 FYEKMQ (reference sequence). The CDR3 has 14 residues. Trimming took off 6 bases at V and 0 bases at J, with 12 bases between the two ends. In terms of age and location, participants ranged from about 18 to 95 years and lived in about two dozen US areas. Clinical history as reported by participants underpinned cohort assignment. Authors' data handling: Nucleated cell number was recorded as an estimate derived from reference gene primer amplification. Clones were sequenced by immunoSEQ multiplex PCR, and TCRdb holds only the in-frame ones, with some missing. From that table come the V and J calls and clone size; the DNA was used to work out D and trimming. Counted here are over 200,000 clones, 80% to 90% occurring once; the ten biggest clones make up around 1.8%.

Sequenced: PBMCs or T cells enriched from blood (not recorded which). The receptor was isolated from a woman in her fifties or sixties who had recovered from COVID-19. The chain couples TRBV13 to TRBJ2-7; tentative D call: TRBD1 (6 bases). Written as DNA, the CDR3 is TGTGCCAGCAGGCTTACAGGGAGCTCCTACGAGCAGTACTTC. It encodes CASRLTGSSYEQYF.